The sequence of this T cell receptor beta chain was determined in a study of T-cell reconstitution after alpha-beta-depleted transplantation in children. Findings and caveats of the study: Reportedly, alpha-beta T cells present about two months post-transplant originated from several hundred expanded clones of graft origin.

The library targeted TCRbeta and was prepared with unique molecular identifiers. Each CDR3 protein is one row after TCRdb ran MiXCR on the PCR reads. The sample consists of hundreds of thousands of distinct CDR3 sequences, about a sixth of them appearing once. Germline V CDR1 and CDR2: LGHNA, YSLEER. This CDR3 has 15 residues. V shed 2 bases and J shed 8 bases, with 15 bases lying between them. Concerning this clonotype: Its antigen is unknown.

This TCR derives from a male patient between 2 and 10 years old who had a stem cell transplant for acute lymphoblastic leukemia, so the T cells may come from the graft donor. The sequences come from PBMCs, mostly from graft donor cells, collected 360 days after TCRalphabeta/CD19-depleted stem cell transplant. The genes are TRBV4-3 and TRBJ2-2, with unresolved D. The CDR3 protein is CASSQPGSSKGELFF. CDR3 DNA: TGCGCCAGCAGCCAACCCGGGTCCTCGAAGGGGGAGCTGTTTTTT.